Listed here is a single T cell receptor beta chain. Study processing details: Quantification of nucleated cells was approximated via reference gene primer amplification. TCRdb's table, derived via immunoSEQ multiplex PCR, lists solely in-frame clones and lacks some. The D gene and trimming were derived from the DNA, and the V and J assignments and clone size from that table. The top ten hold approximately 4.2% of the sample, which has tens of thousands of clones, about 91% seen once. The record originates from a study of blood T cell repertoires in COVID-19. At the level of the study: Samples of COVID-19 (acute and convalescent) were obtained from the United States, Italy and Spain. Sample material is recorded as cDNA or gDNA derived from T cells, B-cell-depleted T cells, or PBMCs.

The CDR3 is 15 residues long. The V gene end was trimmed by 5 bases and the J gene end by 0 bases; junction bases not matched to a gene: 7. Germline assignment: CDR1 SQVTM and CDR2 ANQGSEA. This rearrangement joins TRBV29-1 to TRBJ2-7, with 10 bases that match TRBD2. The source is a man aged 45-65 years with active COVID-19. The sequencing input was peripheral blood. CDR3 in amino acids: CSVIRTSGGSYEQYF. Written as DNA, the CDR3 is TGCAGCGTTATCAGGACTAGCGGTGGCTCCTACGAGCAGTACTTC.